This T cell receptor beta chain was identified during a study of cytotoxic CD8 clonotypes in ibrutinib-treated CLL. Study observations and caveats: In sustained-remission versus progressing patients, sampling times differed.

This clone was recorded only once. Its antigen is undetermined. Profiling relied on immunoSEQ multiplex PCR, and the TCRdb table lists in-frame clones only, not all of them. The sample shows about 130,000 clones, around three quarters of them seen only once. V gave up 6 bases and J gave up 0 bases, with 12 bases separating them. There are 15 residues in the CDR3. Germline V lookup: CDR1 MNHNY, CDR2 SVGAGI (reference sequence). This receptor was obtained from a human donor with chronic lymphocytic leukemia. The chain carries TRBV6-6 and TRBJ1-3; D gene unclear. Sequences were derived from PBMCs, sampled after 12 months of ibrutinib treatment. In DNA form, the CDR3 reads TGTGCCAGCAGCGACCACAGAAGCTCTGGAAACACCATATATTTT. Translation: CASSDHRSSGNTIYF.